The present entry profiles one TCR beta chain with its context. What it binds is not known. TCRdb re-analysed the 5' RACE reads in MiXCR, keeping a single row per CDR3 protein. The data contain some 130,000 distinct CDR3 sequences, 9.5% to 12% of them singletons. These data originate in a study of CD8 T cells in ankylosing spondylitis. The study's findings and limits: Earlier studies detected some motif variants in reactive arthritis synovial fluid and blood.

This clonotype originated in a female donor with ankylosing spondylitis or in good health (not recorded which). The sequenced material came from blood, either unsorted or a sorted T cell fraction (not recorded which).

CDR3 DNA: TGTGCCAGCAGCCGGGGGGCTAACGGGGAGCTGTTTTTT. It specifies CASSRGANGELFF. V usage is TRBV2 and J usage is TRBJ2-2, with D possibly matching TRBD2 (7 bases). Germline CDR1 reads SNHLY; CDR2 reads FYNNEI. This CDR3 is 13 amino acids long. V lost 6 bases and J lost 7, with 12 bases in between. Filled out from reference TRBV2 and TRBJ2-2, the complete variable domain reads EPEVTQTPSHQVTQMGQEVILRCVPISNHLYFYWYRQILGQKVEFLVSFYNNEISEKSEIFDDQFSVERPDGSNFTLKIRSTKLEDSAMYFCASSRGANGELFFGEGSRLTVL.